The 27 T cell receptor beta chains in this list originate from one sample, sequenced in a study of blood T cells in healthy people across ages. Combining a sample-barcoded 5' primer with a J-beta primer mix, a second PCR ran for about 6 to 12 cycles. TCRdb ran MiXCR on the 5' RACE reads and lists one entry per CDR3 protein. The data show hundreds of thousands of distinct CDR3 sequences, around 62% seen once. The sequenced sample was blood. Receptors were obtained from a man aged 30 to 39 in good health.

The chain couples TRBV20-1 to TRBJ2-1; D gene ambiguous. Trimming cost V 0 bases and J 10 bases, with 16 bases left between them. The CDR3 is 14 amino acids. The germline V gene has CDR1 DFQATT and CDR2 SNEGSKA (reference sequence). The CDR3 DNA sequence: TGCAGTGCTAGAGAAGTGACTCGAGGTGGCGAGCAGTTCTTC. Protein: CSAREVTRGGEQFF.

This clonotype was detected only a few times. The genes are TRBV7-3 and TRBJ2-1, with TRBD1 as a possible D gene (5 bases). Germline V CDR1 and CDR2: SGHTA, FQGTGA. This CDR3 is built from 14 residues. The ends were cut back, 2 bases at V and 8 bases at J, with 13 bases in the middle. CDR3 residues: CASSLGAAQDEQFF. The DNA for the CDR3 is TGTGCCAGCAGCTTAGGGGCAGCCCAGGATGAGCAGTTCTTC.

The rearrangement links TRBV6-1 to TRBJ2-1; no definite D call. Germline V gene lookup returns CDR1 MNHNS and CDR2 SASEGT. This CDR3 comprises 17 residues. V was shortened by 5 bases and J by 6 bases, with 23 bases between the two germline ends. CDR3 amino acids: CASSQVLTHKVANEQFF. The CDR3 nucleotides read TGTGCCAGCAGTCAAGTTTTGACCCACAAGGTAGCCAATGAGCAGTTCTTC.

The V and J genes are TRBV6-5 and TRBJ2-1; D unresolved. The J call is doubtful: the DNA matches TRBJ2-7 better. Germline lookup yields CDR1 MNHEY and CDR2 SVGAGI. The CDR3 length is 13 residues. The CDR3 bases are TGTGCCAGCAGTTCCAGGCCTAGGGACGAGCAGTACTTC. As protein: CASSSRPRDEQYF.

The chain links TRBV3-1 to TRBJ1-2, with 7 bases fitting TRBD1. The CDR3 loop spans 14 amino acids. With V trimmed by 3 bases and J by 4 bases, 5 bases remained unmatched. Germline lookup yields CDR1 LGHDT and CDR2 YNNKEL (reference sequence). CDR3 region: CASSHAGQAYGYTF. DNA of the CDR3: TGTGCCAGCAGCCACGCAGGACAGGCCTATGGCTACACCTTC.

This chain connects TRBV5-1 to TRBJ2-4, with a weak D call TRBD1 (5 bases). The DNA end lines up better with TRBJ2-7; the J call may be wrong. CDR3 length equals 15 residues. Germline CDR1 SGHRS, CDR2 YFSETQ. The CDR3 loop is CASSPVRAGGYEQYF. Here the CDR3 DNA reads TGCGCCAGCAGCCCGGTCAGGGCAGGTGGATACGAGCAGTACTTC.

CDR3 amino acids: CASSPRTQGNQPQHF. The CDR3 DNA sequence: TGTGCCAGCAGCCCACGAACACAGGGAAATCAGCCCCAGCATTTT. The chain has TRBV7-2 and TRBJ1-5; the D gene is possibly TRBD1 (6 bases). Germline V gene data show CDR1 as SGHTA and CDR2 as FQGNSA. The CDR3 has 15 residues. The V end lost 5 bases, the J end lost 4 bases, and 15 bases lay between the germline ends.

The chain links TRBV29-1 to TRBJ2-1; D not resolved. Germline CDR1 SQVTM, CDR2 ANQGSEA. CDR3 length: 11 residues. Trimming left V 8 bases short and J 0 bases short, with 5 bases between. Written as DNA, the CDR3 is TGCAGCTCAAGCTCCTACAATGAGCAGTTCTTC. Translating gives CSSSSYNEQFF.

The J gene is TRBJ2-5, the V gene TRBV12-3 or TRBV12-4; 10 nucleotides line up with TRBD1. V trimming: 5 bases; J trimming: 5 bases; junction bases outside the gene matches: 14. The CDR3 covers 17 residues. Here the CDR3 DNA reads TGTGCCAGCAGTCATCTAAGCGACAGGGGGCGCCGGGAGACCCAGTACTTC. Translated: CASSHLSDRGRRETQYF.

V and J are TRBV9 and TRBJ2-3; 10 bases match TRBD1. The V gene's germline CDR1 is SGDLS and CDR2 YYNGEE. Unmatched junction bases numbered 4, after V lost 7 bases and J lost 5 bases. The CDR3 totals 13 residues. The CDR3 region has the DNA TGTGCCAGCTCCGACAGGGGGCAAGATACGCAGTATTTT. Protein: CASSDRGQDTQYF.

J is TRBJ2-3 and V is TRBV27, with unresolved D. The germline V and J ends were trimmed by 6 bases and 6 bases, with 10 bases remaining between them. Germline loops: CDR1 MNHEY, CDR2 SMNVEV (reference sequence). The CDR3 has 12 amino acids. The CDR3 region has the DNA TGTGCCAGCAGCCGTAGTGGGGATACGCAGTATTTT. Translation gives CASSRSGDTQYF.

This clonotype was detected only a few times. The chain employs TRBV20-1 and TRBJ2-3; 13 positions match TRBD2. The CDR3 length is 17 residues. The ends lost 3 bases at V and 1 base at J; junction bases unmatched: 7. Germline-derived CDR1 and CDR2 are DFQATT and SNEGSKA (reference sequence). CDR3 sequence (DNA): TGCAGTGCTAGCTTCGGGACTAGCGGGGCACGCACAGATACGCAGTATTTT. It yields the protein CSASFGTSGARTDTQYF.

This clonotype was detected only once. The chain couples TRBV30 to TRBJ2-1, with D unclear. The CDR3 is 13 residues long. V lost 2 bases, J lost 2 bases, and 7 bases lay in between. Germline lookup yields CDR1 GTSNPN and CDR2 SVGIG (reference sequence). CDR3 in amino acids: CAWSSFPYNEQFF. CDR3 DNA: TGTGCCTGGAGTAGCTTTCCCTACAATGAGCAGTTCTTC.

The chain carries TRBV7-3 and TRBJ2-3, with no clear D. The CDR3 consists of 15 residues. Per the germline V gene, CDR1 is SGHTA and CDR2 is FQGTGA. V lost 2 bases to trimming and J lost 1 base, with 10 bases between them. The CDR3: CASSLLVQGTDTQYF. Written as DNA, the CDR3 is TGTGCCAGCAGCTTATTAGTCCAAGGCACAGATACGCAGTATTTT.

V and J are TRBV20-1 and TRBJ2-1; D not certain. Looked up from germline, CDR1 is DFQATT and CDR2 is SNEGSKA (reference sequence). The length of the CDR3 is 14 residues. V was trimmed by 3 bases and J by 4 bases, leaving 13 bases between them. CDR3 in amino acids: CSASQLRHYNEQFF. The CDR3 coding sequence is TGCAGTGCTAGCCAACTGAGACATTACAATGAGCAGTTCTTC.

The V and J genes are TRBV20-1 and TRBJ2-3; 8 nucleotides align to TRBD2. After removal of 7 bases from V and 2 bases from J, the junction contained 5 bases not matched to a gene. Looked up from germline, CDR1 is DFQATT and CDR2 is SNEGSKA (reference sequence). The CDR3 covers 13 residues. CDR3 in amino acids: CSGAGANTDTQYF. The CDR3 DNA reads as TGCAGTGGAGCGGGGGCAAACACAGATACGCAGTATTTT.

This clonotype has more than one count but fewer than ten. The J gene is TRBJ2-1, the V gene TRBV12-3 or TRBV12-4; the match to TRBD1 covers 8 bases. V lost 7 bases and J lost 6; bases outside the gene matches: 8. This CDR3 has 14 amino acids. CDR3 DNA: TGTGCCAGCAAGGGACAGGTCGGCGGCAATGAGCAGTTCTTC. Its translation is CASKGQVGGNEQFF.

This clonotype was seen only a few times. This rearrangement joins TRBV11-2 to TRBJ2-7; D gene uncertain. Deletions cut 4 bases from V and 6 bases from J, with 10 bases between. The CDR3 covers 12 residues. Germline V gene sequence: CDR1 SGHAT, CDR2 FQNNGV. CDR3: CASSYSFPEQYF. In nucleotides, the CDR3 is TGTGCCAGCAGCTACTCGTTCCCCGAGCAGTACTTC.

The chain uses TRBV20-1 and TRBJ2-3; perhaps TRBD2 as D (5 bases). V was clipped by 3 bases and J by 11 bases, with 12 bases between them. CDR3 size: 11 residues. Per germline, CDR1 DFQATT and CDR2 SNEGSKA (reference sequence). CDR3 region: CSARDSHRQYF. The CDR3 DNA reads TGCAGTGCTAGGGACTCCCATAGGCAGTATTTT.

DNA for the CDR3: TGCAGTGCTAGGGTGACTAATGAAAAACTGTTTTTT. Protein: CSARVTNEKLFF. V is TRBV20-1 and J is TRBJ1-4, with unresolved D. Germline V gene sequence: CDR1 DFQATT, CDR2 SNEGSKA (reference sequence). CDR3 length: 12 amino acids. Trimming shortened V by 3 bases and J by 2 bases, and 4 bases separated the two germline ends.

This clonotype has a handful of counts. A much bigger clone sits one base away, suggesting this may be a read error. The chain carries TRBV4-2 and TRBJ2-5; 12 bases are a match to TRBD2. CDR1 is LGHNA, CDR2 YNFKEQ, per germline. V was clipped by 4 bases and J by 4 bases; unmatched bases: 7. This CDR3 has 16 residues. The CDR3 DNA is TGTGCCAGCAGCCGGACTAGCGGGGATTTCCGAGAGACCCAGTACTTC. Amino acid sequence: CASSRTSGDFRETQYF.

The chain links TRBV11-2 to TRBJ2-6; tentative D call: TRBD2 (5 bases). Between the trimmed V and J ends, which lost 5 bases and 0 bases, there was a span of 17 bases. Per the germline V gene, CDR1 is SGHAT and CDR2 is FQNNGV. This CDR3 is 18 amino acids long. CDR3 nucleotide sequence: TGTGCCAGCAGCGCCCCTCTTGGACGGGGCTCTGGGGCCAACGTCCTGACTTTC. Translating it yields CASSAPLGRGSGANVLTF.

J is TRBJ2-4 and V is TRBV7-9; D is unclear. There are 14 residues in the CDR3. V lost 3 bases and J 0 bases, leaving 6 bases between the germline ends. Germline V gene data show CDR1 as SEHNR and CDR2 as FQNEAQ (reference sequence). CDR3 sequence reads: CASSLRLAKNIQYF. In nucleotides, the CDR3 is TGTGCCAGCAGCTTGAGACTAGCCAAAAACATTCAGTACTTC. The complete variable domain, with remaining parts taken from reference TRBV7-9 and TRBJ2-4, reads DTGVSQNPRHKITKRGQNVTFRCDPISEHNRLYWYRQTLGQGPEFLTYFQNEAQLEKSRLLSDRFSAERPKGSFSTLEIQRTEQGDSAMYLCASSLRLAKNIQYFGAGTRLSVL.

This clonotype has a handful of counts. The CDR3 DNA reads TGTGCCAGCAGCCAAGAAGGGAATTTCTATGAGCAGTTCTTC. This sequence encodes CASSQEGNFYEQFF. V and J are TRBV4-2 and TRBJ2-1; D gene uncertain. The CDR3 is 14 amino acids. Per germline, CDR1 LGHNA and CDR2 YNFKEQ. The ends were cut back, 0 bases at V and 8 bases at J, with 11 bases in the middle.

This clonotype has only a few counts. V gene TRBV29-1 combines with J gene TRBJ2-7; D assignment may be TRBD1 or TRBD2 (5 bases each). Germline V CDR1 and CDR2: SQVTM, ANQGSEA. Trimming took 6 bases from V and 0 from J, leaving 15 bases between them. This CDR3 contains 14 residues. The CDR3 here is CSVQRDGYSYEQYF. DNA for the CDR3: TGCAGCGTCCAGAGGGACGGATACTCCTACGAGCAGTACTTC.

The chain recombines TRBV12-3 or TRBV12-4 with TRBJ1-2; 11 bases match TRBD1. The junction had 7 bases not matched to a gene; V was cut back by 6 bases and J by 4 bases. CDR3 length: 15 residues. The CDR3 loop is CASSGEGQGAYGYTF. CDR3 in DNA: TGTGCCAGCAGCGGCGAAGGACAGGGGGCCTATGGCTACACCTTC.

The V gene is TRBV28, the J gene TRBJ1-6; tentatively, D is TRBD1 (5 bases). The CDR3 covers 14 residues. CDR1 and CDR2 (germline): MDHEN, SYDVKM. V lost 9 bases and J 7 bases, leaving 16 bases between the germline ends. CDR3 nucleotides: TGTGCCAGTTCTGGGGGTGTGGGGAATTCACCCCTCCACTTT. This encodes CASSGGVGNSPLHF.